The TCR beta chain under discussion was sequenced for a study of T-cell reconstitution after alpha-beta-depleted transplantation in children. Using unique molecular identifiers, the investigators prepared the TCRbeta library. TCRdb re-called the PCR reads with MiXCR, one entry per CDR3 protein. The sample records about 610,000 distinct CDR3 sequences, roughly 10% being singletons. The V gene end was trimmed by 4 bases and the J gene end by 4 bases; junction bases not matched to a gene: 13. The CDR3 is 17 amino acids. Germline loops: CDR1 LGHDT, CDR2 YNNKEL (reference sequence). This clonotype came up a few times.

This chain connects TRBV3-1 to TRBJ2-3, with 8 bases that match TRBD2. This clonotype was sampled from a human donor who donated a stem cell graft to a child with acute myeloid leukemia. Material: PBMCs from the stem cell graft donor, obtained from the stem cell graft. CDR3 coding DNA: TGTGCCAGCAGCCCTACGGAGGGACTAGTAAAAGCAGATACGCAGTATTTT. Translation: CASSPTEGLVKADTQYF.